This entry features one T cell receptor beta chain sequence. The antigen remains undetermined. Total RNA was extracted at no less than 6 micrograms per sample. This record belongs to a study of blood T cells in healthy people across ages. Through a sample-barcoded 5' primer and a J-beta primer mix, a second PCR was run for about 6 to 11 cycles. In TCRdb, the 5' RACE reads were re-called with MiXCR into one record per CDR3 protein. The repertoire holds hundreds of thousands of distinct CDR3 sequences, around 49% seen once, with under 15% in the top ten. General study findings and limits: Observed TCR beta diversity per million T cells went down as age went up. This fall followed a roughly linear course with age.

The CDR3 totals 15 residues. The germline gives CDR1 ENHRY, CDR2 SYGVKD. V dropped 3 bases and J dropped 3 bases, with 12 bases sitting between them. This chain links TRBV10-3 with TRBJ1-5, with D uncertain. The sample taken for sequencing was blood. The source is a man between 25 and 39 years old in good health. The CDR3 bases are TGTGCCATCAGTGAATCGGGTCCTGCCAATCAGCCCCAGCATTTT. Residues: CAISESGPANQPQHF.